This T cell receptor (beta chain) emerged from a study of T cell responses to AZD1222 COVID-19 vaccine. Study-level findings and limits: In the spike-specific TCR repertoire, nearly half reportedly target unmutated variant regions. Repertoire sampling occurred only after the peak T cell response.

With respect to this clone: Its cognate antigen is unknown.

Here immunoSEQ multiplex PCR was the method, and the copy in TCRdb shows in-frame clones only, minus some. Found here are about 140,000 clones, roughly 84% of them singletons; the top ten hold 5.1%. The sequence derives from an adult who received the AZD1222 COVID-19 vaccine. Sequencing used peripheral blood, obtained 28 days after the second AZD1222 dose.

Here the CDR3 reads CASSLVNVFGTGNEQFF. CDR3 coding DNA: TGTGCCAGCAGCTTGGTAAACGTTTTCGGGACTGGAAATGAGCAGTTCTTC. V is TRBV5-4 and J is TRBJ2-1; D is possibly TRBD2 (6 bases). This CDR3 comprises 17 residues. V lost 0 bases and J lost 7, with 20 bases in between. CDR1 is SGHNT, CDR2 YYREEE, per germline (reference sequence).